The T cell receptor beta chain under discussion was sequenced for a study of T cells after yellow fever vaccination. The CDR3 has 15 residues. From germline, CDR1 is SGHNT and CDR2 YYREEE (reference sequence). V lost 2 bases, J lost 5 bases, and 15 bases lay in between. From the 5' RACE reads, TCRdb called clonotypes with MiXCR, one entry per CDR3 protein. The sample has some 600,000 distinct CDR3 sequences, 10% to 15% seen once. This TCR derives from a man aged 30 to 39 who received the YFV17D yellow fever vaccine. This rearrangement joins TRBV5-4 to TRBJ2-3, with D possibly called TRBD1 or TRBD2 (5 bases each). Sequencing used PBMCs, obtained on the day of the yellow fever booster vaccination. Written as DNA, the CDR3 is TGTGCCAGCAGCTTATGGGAGCAGGGATTAGATACGCAGTATTTT. It codes for CASSLWEQGLDTQYF.